Shown below are 20 T cell receptor beta chains from a single sample sequenced in a study of cytomegalovirus exposure and HLA in healthy donors (dated by TCRdb to about 2017). Library method: the immunoSEQ multiplex PCR assay. A mixture of 60 forward primers for TCR Vbeta segments and 13 reverse primers for TCR Jbeta segments was used in the multiplex PCR. As stored in TCRdb, this immuneACCESS dataset retains in-frame rearrangements with V and J assigned. A fraction of the clones does not appear; measured against another copy, unresolved V genes explain less than half of the discrepancy, and the remainder lacks a known reason. Present in this sample are roughly 200,000 clones, about 88% of which were seen just once. Around 0.3% of the sample lies in the top ten. The specimen sequenced was PBMCs. The receptors shown here come from a woman aged 25 to 39 in good health and CMV-seronegative.

This chain joins TRBV28 and TRBJ2-3; D is possibly TRBD2 (5 bases). The CDR3 covers 12 residues. CDR1 and CDR2 (germline): MDHEN, SYDVKM. V was cut by 7 bases and J by 3 bases, with 8 bases left in between. CDR3 bases: TGTGCCAGCAACGTAGCGACAGATACGCAGTATTTT. This codes for CASNVATDTQYF.

This clone turned up a few times. The chain is built from TRBV6-5 and TRBJ2-3; 11 positions agree with TRBD2. CDR3 size: 15 residues. Germline loops: CDR1 MNHEY, CDR2 SVGAGI. Germline trimming cut 5 bases from V and 5 bases from J; bases unmatched to any gene: 6. The CDR3 DNA reads TGTGCCAGCAGTATACTAGCGGGAGCGATAGATACGCAGTATTTT. Its translation is CASSILAGAIDTQYF.

This sequence joins TRBV5-4 and TRBJ2-1, with 13 bases lining up with TRBD2. This CDR3 is 17 amino acids long. After removal of 4 bases from V and 9 bases from J, the junction contained 13 bases not matched to a gene. In germline, CDR1 is SGHNT, CDR2 YYREEE (reference sequence). The CDR3 nucleotides read TGTGCCAGCAGCCCGAAGACTAGCGGGGGGACTTACGCTGAGCAGTTCTTC. This translates into CASSPKTSGGTYAEQFF.

The V and J genes are TRBV28 and TRBJ2-3, with TRBD2 identical over 8 bases. The CDR3 spans 15 residues. J lost 3 bases, V lost 7 bases, and 9 bases had no gene match. Germline V gene data show CDR1 as MDHEN and CDR2 as SYDVKM. CDR3 sequence reads: CASTFSGARTDTQYF. The CDR3 region has the DNA TGTGCCAGCACTTTTAGCGGGGCTAGAACAGATACGCAGTATTTT.

The rearrangement links TRBV6-1 to TRBJ2-1, with 9 bases identical to TRBD1. Trimming took 8 bases from V and 9 from J; bases not matched to a gene: 8. Germline CDR1 reads MNHNS; CDR2 reads SASEGT. This CDR3 comprises 13 residues. DNA for the CDR3: TGTGCCAGCGGCAGGACAGGGGAGGTTGAGCAGTTCTTC. Amino acid sequence: CASGRTGEVEQFF.

Concerning this clone: At one end the junction does not follow the germline gene, possibly because of a read error. CDR3 in DNA: TGTGCCAGCAGCTTGCAAGTCGGGACTGTAGCTTTCTTT. Translated: CASSLQVGTVAFF. The V call is TRBV11-2, the J call TRBJ1-1; perhaps TRBD1 as D (5 bases). CDR3 length: 13 residues. Germline V gives CDR1 SGHAT, CDR2 FQNNGV. The entire variable domain, with the rest obtained from reference TRBV11-2 and TRBJ1-1, is as follows: EAGVAQSPRYKIIEKRQSVAFWCNPISGHATLYWYQQILGQGPKLLIQFQNNGVVDDSQLPKDRFSAERLKGVDSTLKIQPAKLEDSAVYLCASSLQVGTVAFFGQGTRLTVV.

The CDR3 sequence is CASSIYGTGFYEQYF. As DNA, the CDR3 is TGTGCCAGTAGTATTTATGGGACAGGGTTTTACGAGCAGTACTTC. V gene TRBV19 combines with J gene TRBJ2-7; TRBD1 agrees at 9 bases. V trimming: 3 bases; J trimming: 4 bases; junction bases outside the gene matches: 7. Germline V gives CDR1 LNHDA, CDR2 SQIVND (reference sequence). The CDR3 consists of 15 residues.

This rearrangement joins TRBV10-3 to TRBJ1-1; no reliable D call. The CDR3 sequence is 14 residues long. Germline CDR1 reads ENHRY; CDR2 reads SYGVKD. V lost 2 bases to trimming and J lost 3 bases, with 10 bases between them. CDR3 sequence (DNA): TGTGCCATCAGTGAGGGGAGGGTAGACACTGAAGCTTTCTTT. As protein: CAISEGRVDTEAFF.

The rearrangement uses TRBV5-1 and TRBJ2-5, with a possible D match to TRBD1 (5 bases). Trimming took 0 bases from V and 6 from J, leaving 9 bases between them. This CDR3 spans 13 amino acids. Germline CDR1 is SGHRS and CDR2 is YFSETQ. CDR3 sequence: CASSLEAGKTQYF. CDR3 DNA: TGCGCCAGCAGCTTGGAGGCAGGGAAGACCCAGTACTTC.

This clone appeared a few times. Here the CDR3 reads CASSLLTSQPQHF. The CDR3 DNA reads TGTGCCAGCAGTCTCTTAACTTCGCAGCCCCAGCATTTT. The rearrangement uses TRBV28 and TRBJ1-5; D unresolved. The V gene lost 5 bases and the J gene lost 7 bases, with 12 bases spanning the gap. This CDR3 has 13 residues. Germline lookup yields CDR1 MDHEN and CDR2 SYDVKM.

This clone was detected a few times. J is TRBJ2-2 and V is TRBV5-4; 15 bases map to TRBD2. V was clipped by 5 bases and J by 4 bases; unmatched bases: 9. Germline CDR1 is SGHNT and CDR2 is YYREEE (reference sequence). This CDR3 contains 18 residues. The CDR3 DNA follows: TGTGCCAGCAGTTCGGGACTAGCGGGAGGCGGACCCACCGGGGAGCTGTTTTTT. Encoded protein: CASSSGLAGGGPTGELFF.

The chain couples TRBV7-9 to TRBJ2-3, with TRBD2 as a possible D gene (6 bases). The CDR3 covers 16 residues. Germline loops: CDR1 SEHNR, CDR2 FQNEAQ (reference sequence). Between the trimmed V and J ends, which lost 2 bases and 5 bases, there was a span of 17 bases. The CDR3 protein is CASSLRVRDLGDTQYF. CDR3 sequence (DNA): TGTGCCAGCAGCTTAAGGGTCCGGGACTTGGGAGATACGCAGTATTTT.

V and J are TRBV11-2 and TRBJ2-2, with D perhaps matching TRBD1 (7 bases). CDR1 and CDR2 from the germline V gene are SGHAT and FQNNGV. The V end lost 2 bases, the J end lost 4 bases, and 14 bases lay between the germline ends. The CDR3 has 16 amino acids. Here the CDR3 reads CASSLIGQGGTGELFF. CDR3 nucleotides: TGTGCCAGCAGCTTAATAGGTCAGGGGGGCACCGGGGAGCTGTTTTTT.

V gene TRBV29-1 combines with J gene TRBJ1-2, with D hard to call. V gave up 2 bases and J gave up 4 bases, with 5 bases separating them. The CDR3 is 11 residues long. From germline, CDR1 is SQVTM and CDR2 ANQGSEA. CDR3 loop: CSVERGYGYTF. The CDR3 coding sequence is TGCAGCGTTGAACGCGGCTATGGCTACACCTTC.

The chain uses TRBV13 and TRBJ2-1; the match to TRBD1 covers 9 bases. Germline V CDR1 and CDR2: PRHDT, FYEKMQ (reference sequence). V was pared by 6 bases and J by 2 bases, with 11 bases of the junction left unmatched. The CDR3 is made up of 17 amino acids. DNA for the CDR3: TGTGCCAGCAGTCATACAGGGGGCAGGGGCACCTACAATGAGCAGTTCTTC. Amino acids: CASSHTGGRGTYNEQFF.

Only a few counts were recorded for this clone. The rearrangement joins TRBV19 to TRBJ2-7, with 9 bases identical to TRBD1. The germline gives CDR1 LNHDA, CDR2 SQIVND (reference sequence). The ends lost 8 bases at V and 4 bases at J; junction bases unmatched: 9. The CDR3 runs 14 residues. This CDR3 is CASSAGQGTYEQYF. The CDR3 DNA sequence: TGTGCCAGTTCCGCGGGACAGGGTACTTACGAGCAGTACTTC.

The rearrangement links TRBV5-6 to TRBJ2-1; D is possibly TRBD1 (6 bases). In germline, CDR1 is SGHDT, CDR2 YYEEEE. The CDR3 consists of 15 residues. Trimming took off 1 base at V and 9 bases at J, with 17 bases between the two ends. The CDR3 loop is CASSLIPVKGGEQFF. Here the CDR3 DNA reads TGTGCCAGCAGCTTGATACCGGTTAAAGGGGGTGAGCAGTTCTTC.

The rearrangement links TRBV9 to TRBJ2-1; TRBD1 agrees at 7 bases. This CDR3 contains 15 residues. Unmatched junction bases numbered 11, after V lost 4 bases and J lost 7 bases. Per germline, CDR1 SGDLS and CDR2 YYNGEE. The CDR3, as DNA: TGTGCCAGCAGCCCGAAAGAGAGGGGGCCTAATGAGCAGTTCTTC. The encoded protein is CASSPKERGPNEQFF.

The DNA of the CDR3 is TGTGCCAGCAGCGCTCAAGGGGTCACGGGGGATGAGCAGTTCTTC. It encodes CASSAQGVTGDEQFF. The J gene is TRBJ2-1, the V gene TRBV9, with D tentatively TRBD2 (6 bases). V was cut by 3 bases and J by 8 bases, with 18 bases left in between. The CDR3 sequence is 15 residues long. Germline V CDR1 and CDR2: SGDLS, YYNGEE.

The chain joins TRBV6-6 to TRBJ2-1; maybe TRBD2 (6 bases). CDR1 MNHNY and CDR2 SVGAGI come from the germline V gene (reference sequence). V lost 2 bases to trimming and J lost 2 bases, with 10 bases between them. The CDR3 contains 15 residues. CDR3 in DNA: TGTGCCAGCAGTTACAAGCGGGTACCCTACAATGAGCAGTTCTTC. This gives the protein CASSYKRVPYNEQFF.